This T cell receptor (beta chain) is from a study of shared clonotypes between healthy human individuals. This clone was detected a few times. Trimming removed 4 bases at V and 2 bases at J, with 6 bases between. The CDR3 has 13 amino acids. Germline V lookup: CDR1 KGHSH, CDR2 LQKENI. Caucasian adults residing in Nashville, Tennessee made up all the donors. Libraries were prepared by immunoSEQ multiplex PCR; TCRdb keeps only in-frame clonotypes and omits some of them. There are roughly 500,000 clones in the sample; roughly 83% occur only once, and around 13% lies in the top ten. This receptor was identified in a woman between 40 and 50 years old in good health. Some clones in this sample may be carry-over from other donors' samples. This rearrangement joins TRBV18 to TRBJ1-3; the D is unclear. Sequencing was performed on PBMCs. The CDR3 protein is CASSREAGNTIYF. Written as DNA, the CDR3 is TGTGCCAGCTCACGGGAAGCTGGAAACACCATATATTTT.